These 8 T cell receptor beta chains came from one sample sequenced in a study of cytomegalovirus exposure and HLA in healthy donors. The PCR was carried out with 60 Vbeta primers and 13 Jbeta primers. Method: immunoSEQ multiplex PCR; TCRdb's copy keeps in-frame clones and lacks some. This table has 100,000 to 150,000 clones, around 10% appearing once. Source material: PBMCs. Every receptor here comes from a woman in her 40s in good health and CMV-seropositive.

The chain links TRBV11-3 to TRBJ2-3; D is perhaps TRBD1 (6 bases). The V end was cut by 1 base, the J end by 1 base, with 12 bases between. CDR1 and CDR2 from the germline V gene are SGHNT and YENEEA. CDR3 length: 16 residues. The CDR3 DNA sequence: TGTGCCAGCAGCTTAGTAACAGGGTTGGGCACAGATACGCAGTATTTT. This codes for CASSLVTGLGTDTQYF.

The chain joins TRBV7-8 to TRBJ2-5, with TRBD1 as a possible D gene (7 bases). Trimming pared 1 base from V and 2 bases from J, leaving 11 bases between. Germline loops: CDR1 SGHVS, CDR2 FQNEAQ. CDR3 length: 15 residues. DNA for the CDR3: TGTGCCAGCAGCTTAGGCGGGACAGCTCAAGAGACCCAGTACTTC. This gives the protein CASSLGGTAQETQYF.

This clone occurred a few times. The rearrangement joins TRBV7-8 to TRBJ1-1; perhaps TRBD1 as D (5 bases). The CDR3 consists of 13 residues. Germline V CDR1 and CDR2: SGHVS, FQNEAQ. The V end lost 5 bases, the J end lost 1 base, and 8 bases lay between the germline ends. In DNA, the CDR3 is TGTGCCAGCAGCCGCGACAGGAACACTGAAGCTTTCTTT. Its protein product is CASSRDRNTEAFF.

This rearrangement joins TRBV5-6 to TRBJ2-7; TRBD1 might be the D (6 bases). Trimming shortened V by 0 bases and J by 6 bases, and 16 bases separated the two germline ends. Germline loops: CDR1 SGHDT, CDR2 YYEEEE. The CDR3 has 15 amino acids. CDR3: CASSLDVRGRSEQYF. CDR3 nucleotide sequence: TGTGCCAGCAGCTTGGACGTCAGGGGAAGGTCCGAGCAGTACTTC.

The chain carries TRBV2 and TRBJ2-5, with 15 bases lining up with TRBD2. The length of the CDR3 is 16 residues. Germline lookup yields CDR1 SNHLY and CDR2 FYNNEI. V lost 7 bases to trimming and J lost 7 bases; unmatched junction nucleotides: 10. The CDR3 region has the DNA TGTGCCAGCACCAACGGACTAGCGGGGGGGCTGGTGACCCAGTACTTC. Translation gives CASTNGLAGGLVTQYF.

There are a few counts of this clone. The rearrangement links TRBV10-3 to TRBJ2-2; D remains ambiguous. CDR3 length: 14 residues. Germline CDR1 and CDR2: ENHRY and SYGVKD. The V gene lost 11 bases and the J gene lost 2 bases, with 15 bases spanning the gap. DNA for the CDR3: TGTGCCTCGAACGGTGGCGGAAACACCGGGGAGCTGTTTTTT. Residues: CASNGGGNTGELFF.

The rearrangement links TRBV19 to TRBJ1-5; 8 bases are a match to TRBD1. In germline, CDR1 is LNHDA, CDR2 SQIVND (reference sequence). The V gene end was trimmed by 7 bases and the J gene end by 5 bases; junction bases not matched to a gene: 10. CDR3 length: 15 amino acids. The CDR3: CASTEVPGGYQPQHF. The DNA of the CDR3 is TGTGCCAGTACCGAGGTCCCAGGGGGCTATCAGCCCCAGCATTTT.

The rearrangement uses TRBV11-3 and TRBJ2-1; 8 nucleotides match TRBD1. The V and J ends lost 5 bases and 6 bases, in that order; junction bases with no gene match: 3. The V gene's germline CDR1 is SGHNT and CDR2 YENEEA. The CDR3 has 13 amino acids. The CDR3 here is CASSRDRGNEQFF. The CDR3 DNA reads as TGTGCCAGCAGCCGAGACAGGGGCAATGAGCAGTTCTTC.